What follows are 17 T cell receptor beta chains derived from one specimen sequenced in a study of cytomegalovirus exposure and HLA in healthy donors. The study ran its PCR with 60 Vbeta and 13 Jbeta primers. Generated by immunoSEQ multiplex PCR, the TCRdb table keeps only in-frame clones and is missing some. This sample has roughly 170,000 clones, with approximately 71% found just once. Sequencing was done on a sample of PBMCs. The receptors stem from a girl under 18 in good health and CMV-seronegative.

This clone turned up a few times. The J gene is TRBJ1-1, the V gene TRBV6-5; D is uncertain. V was pared by 6 bases and J by 1 base, with 6 bases between. The CDR3 length is 12 residues. Germline V gene data show CDR1 as MNHEY and CDR2 as SVGAGI. CDR3 amino acids: CASSPGNTEAFF. In DNA, the CDR3 is TGTGCCAGCAGCCCGGGGAACACTGAAGCTTTCTTT.

The chain recombines TRBV7-3 with TRBJ2-7; TRBD1 matches 11 bases. Germline assignment: CDR1 SGHTA and CDR2 FQGTGA. The length of the CDR3 is 17 residues. Unmatched junction bases numbered 6, after V lost 1 base and J lost 1 base. This chain's CDR3 is CASSLKGTGGTSYEQYF. CDR3 sequence (DNA): TGTGCCAGCAGCTTAAAGGGGACAGGGGGAACTTCCTACGAGCAGTACTTC.

V gene TRBV6-1 combines with J gene TRBJ2-5, with 8 bases aligning to TRBD2. V lost 0 bases, J lost 7 bases, and 10 bases stayed unmatched. The CDR3 covers 16 residues. Germline V gives CDR1 MNHNS, CDR2 SASEGT. As DNA, the CDR3 is TGTGCCAGCAGTGAAGCAGGGTCTAGCGGGCGAGGGACCCAGTACTTC. Translating gives CASSEAGSSGRGTQYF.

This clone was counted only a few times. V gene TRBV5-1 combines with J gene TRBJ1-6; D remains ambiguous. The CDR3 runs to 13 residues. Germline V gene sequence: CDR1 SGHRS, CDR2 YFSETQ. V was shortened by 0 bases and J by 11 bases, with 9 bases between the two germline ends. Here the CDR3 reads CASSLERVAPLHF. CDR3 in DNA: TGCGCCAGCAGCTTGGAGCGAGTAGCACCCCTCCACTTT.

The rearrangement joins TRBV5-1 to TRBJ1-1, with D perhaps TRBD1 (6 bases). The CDR3 is made up of 12 amino acids. The ends were cut back, 8 bases at V and 2 bases at J, with 10 bases in the middle. Germline CDR1 is SGHRS and CDR2 is YFSETQ. The CDR3 DNA is TGCGCCAGTTGGGACACCAACACTGAAGCTTTCTTT. Protein sequence: CASWDTNTEAFF.

V is TRBV5-1 and J is TRBJ2-5; TRBD1 aligns across 11 bases. The V and J ends lost 7 bases and 4 bases, in that order; junction bases with no gene match: 9. CDR1 is SGHRS and CDR2 is YFSETQ in the germline V gene. This CDR3 comprises 15 residues. CDR3 residues: CASCRTGGAGETQYF. The CDR3 DNA follows: TGCGCCAGCTGTAGGACAGGGGGCGCGGGAGAGACCCAGTACTTC.

The V gene is TRBV30, the J gene TRBJ1-5, with unresolved D. V was clipped by 0 bases and J by 9 bases, with 9 bases between them. The CDR3 spans 12 residues. Germline CDR1 reads GTSNPN; CDR2 reads SVGIG (reference sequence). The CDR3 sequence is CAWSVLRWPQHF. The CDR3 DNA reads as TGTGCCTGGAGTGTACTCCGGTGGCCCCAGCATTTT.

This clone was counted between two and nine times. The chain recombines TRBV7-3 with TRBJ2-1; perhaps TRBD2 as D (7 bases). This CDR3 is 16 amino acids long. Germline loops: CDR1 SGHTA, CDR2 FQGTGA. Trimming took 0 bases from V and 7 from J, leaving 16 bases between them. The CDR3 nucleotides are TGTGCCAGCAGCTTAACTGGAGGGGGGGTCCTGAATGAGCAGTTCTTC. Amino acids: CASSLTGGGVLNEQFF.

V is TRBV6-1 and J is TRBJ1-5; D perhaps matches TRBD1 (5 bases). The CDR3 is made up of 15 amino acids. The ends were cut back, 2 bases at V and 5 bases at J, with 13 bases in the middle. Germline CDR1 reads MNHNS; CDR2 reads SASEGT. DNA of the CDR3: TGTGCCAGCAGTGAATCGGGGGGGGAACATCAGCCCCAGCATTTT. It translates to CASSESGGEHQPQHF.

This chain uses TRBV11-2 with TRBJ1-1; D uncertain. The germline CDR1 and CDR2 sequences are SGHAT and FQNNGV. V lost 4 bases and J lost 11, with 17 bases in between. The CDR3 consists of 13 residues. CDR3 in DNA: TGTGCCAGCAGCTCAAAGCCCGACCTAGCGGCTTTCTTT. Translated, it gives CASSSKPDLAAFF.

The chain employs TRBV6-6 and TRBJ2-5; 10 nucleotides line up with TRBD2. Germline V gives CDR1 MNHNY, CDR2 SVGAGI (reference sequence). V was clipped by 4 bases and J by 5 bases; unmatched bases: 1. The CDR3 has 13 amino acids. For the CDR3, the DNA is TGTGCCAGCAGTTGGGGACTAGCGGAGACCCAGTACTTC. Translated: CASSWGLAETQYF.

The chain carries TRBV6-6 and TRBJ1-2, with D possibly matching TRBD1 (6 bases). The germline V gene encodes CDR1 MNHNY and CDR2 SVGAGI (reference sequence). The CDR3 loop spans 13 amino acids. Trimming shortened V by 9 bases and J by 5 bases, and 16 bases separated the two germline ends. The CDR3 spells CASVTGHSYGYTF. The CDR3, as DNA: TGTGCCAGTGTTACGGGACATTCTTATGGCTACACCTTC.

V and J are TRBV2 and TRBJ2-7; no clear D. V was shortened by 7 bases and J by 0 bases, with 10 bases between the two germline ends. The CDR3 is made up of 13 amino acids. Germline CDR1 is SNHLY and CDR2 is FYNNEI. The CDR3 here is CASKRPGSYEQYF. The CDR3 nucleotides read TGTGCCAGCAAGAGGCCGGGCTCCTACGAGCAGTACTTC.

V usage is TRBV19 and J usage is TRBJ1-2; TRBD1 is a possible D gene (5 bases). CDR3 length: 13 residues. V was clipped by 7 bases and J by 8 bases, with 17 bases between them. In germline, CDR1 is LNHDA, CDR2 SQIVND (reference sequence). CDR3 bases: TGTGCCAGTACGTTGGGACTCGCGAGGGGCTACACCTTC. Its translation is CASTLGLARGYTF.

This clone was seen a single time. The V gene is TRBV2, the J gene TRBJ1-6, with D perhaps matching TRBD1 (5 bases). The CDR3 covers 13 residues. Germline V CDR1 and CDR2: SNHLY, FYNNEI. V dropped 7 bases and J dropped 9 bases, with 13 bases sitting between them. The CDR3: CASTGGIGSPLHF. CDR3 sequence (DNA): TGTGCCAGCACGGGGGGGATCGGTTCACCCCTCCACTTT.

This clone was seen a few times. The chain recombines TRBV27 with TRBJ1-2, with 7 bases lining up with TRBD1. V lost 3 bases, J lost 1 base, and 5 bases stayed unmatched. Germline V lookup: CDR1 MNHEY, CDR2 SMNVEV (reference sequence). CDR3 length equals 15 residues. CDR3 nucleotide sequence: TGTGCCAGCAGTTTGACCGGGACAGTTAACTATGGCTACACCTTC. Translating gives CASSLTGTVNYGYTF.

The chain has TRBV5-1 and TRBJ1-1; no firm D call. The CDR3 is made up of 18 amino acids. The V end was cut by 0 bases, the J end by 1 base, with 19 bases between. CDR1 and CDR2 (germline): SGHRS, YFSETQ. CDR3 coding DNA: TGCGCCAGCAGCTTGGTTCCGGGTCGGTATAACGGGAACACTGAAGCTTTCTTT. Translation gives CASSLVPGRYNGNTEAFF.